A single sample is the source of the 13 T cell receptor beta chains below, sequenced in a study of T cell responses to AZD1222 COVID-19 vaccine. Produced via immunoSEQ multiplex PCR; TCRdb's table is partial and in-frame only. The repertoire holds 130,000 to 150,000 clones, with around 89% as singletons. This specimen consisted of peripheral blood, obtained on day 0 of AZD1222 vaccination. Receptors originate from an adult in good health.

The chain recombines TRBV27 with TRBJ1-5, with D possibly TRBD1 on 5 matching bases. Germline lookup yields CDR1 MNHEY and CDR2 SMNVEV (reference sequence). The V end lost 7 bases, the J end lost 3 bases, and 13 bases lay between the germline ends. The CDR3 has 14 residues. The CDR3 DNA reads TGTGCCAGCAACTCGGGACTTCTCAATCAGCCCCAGCATTTT. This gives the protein CASNSGLLNQPQHF.

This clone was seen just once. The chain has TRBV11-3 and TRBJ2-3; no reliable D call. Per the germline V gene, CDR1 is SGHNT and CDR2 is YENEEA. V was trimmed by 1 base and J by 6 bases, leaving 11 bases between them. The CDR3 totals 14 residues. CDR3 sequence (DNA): TGTGCCAGCAGCTTAGTGGCGTCGGCGGATACGCAGTATTTT. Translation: CASSLVASADTQYF.

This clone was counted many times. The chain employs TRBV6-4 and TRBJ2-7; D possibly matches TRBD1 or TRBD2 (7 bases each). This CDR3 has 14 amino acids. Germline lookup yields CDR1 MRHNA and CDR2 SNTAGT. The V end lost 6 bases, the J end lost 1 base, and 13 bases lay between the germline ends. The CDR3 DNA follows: TGTGCCAGCAGCCCAGGGGGGGGTTCCTACGAGCAGTACTTC. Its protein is CASSPGGGSYEQYF.

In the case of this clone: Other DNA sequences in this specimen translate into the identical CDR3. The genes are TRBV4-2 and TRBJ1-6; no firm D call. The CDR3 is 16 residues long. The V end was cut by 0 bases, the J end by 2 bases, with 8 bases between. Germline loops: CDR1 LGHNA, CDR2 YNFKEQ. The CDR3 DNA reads TGTGCCAGCAGCCAAGAAGGTGGACCCTATAATTCACCCCTCCACTTT. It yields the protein CASSQEGGPYNSPLHF.

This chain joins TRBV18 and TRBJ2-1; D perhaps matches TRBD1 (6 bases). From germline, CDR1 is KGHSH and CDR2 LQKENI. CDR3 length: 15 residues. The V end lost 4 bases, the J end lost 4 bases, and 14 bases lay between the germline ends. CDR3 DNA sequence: TGTGCCAGCTCACAAGGGCAGGGGACATACAATGAGCAGTTCTTC. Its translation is CASSQGQGTYNEQFF.

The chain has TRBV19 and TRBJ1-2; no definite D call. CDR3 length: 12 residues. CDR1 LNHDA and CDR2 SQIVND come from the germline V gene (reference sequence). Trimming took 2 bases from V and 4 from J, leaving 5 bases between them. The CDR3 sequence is CASSITGYGYTF. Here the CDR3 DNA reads TGTGCCAGTAGTATAACGGGCTATGGCTACACCTTC.

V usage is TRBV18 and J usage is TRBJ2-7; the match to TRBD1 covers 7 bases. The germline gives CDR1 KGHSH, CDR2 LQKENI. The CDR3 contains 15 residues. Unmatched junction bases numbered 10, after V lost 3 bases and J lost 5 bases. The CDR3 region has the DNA TGTGCCAGCTCACCTTCCGACAGGGTCGGAAACGAGCAGTACTTC. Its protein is CASSPSDRVGNEQYF.

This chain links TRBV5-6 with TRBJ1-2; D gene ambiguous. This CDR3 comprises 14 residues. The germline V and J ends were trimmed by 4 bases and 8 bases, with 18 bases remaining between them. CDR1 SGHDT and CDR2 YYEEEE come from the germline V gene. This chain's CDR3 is CASSIRRILLGYTF. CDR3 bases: TGTGCCAGCAGCATTCGACGGATTTTACTCGGCTACACCTTC.

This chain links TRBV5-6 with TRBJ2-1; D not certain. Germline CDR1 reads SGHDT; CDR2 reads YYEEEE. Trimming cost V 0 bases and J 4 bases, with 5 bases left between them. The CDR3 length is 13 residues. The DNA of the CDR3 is TGTGCCAGCAGCTTGGGCACTTACAATGAGCAGTTCTTC. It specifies CASSLGTYNEQFF.

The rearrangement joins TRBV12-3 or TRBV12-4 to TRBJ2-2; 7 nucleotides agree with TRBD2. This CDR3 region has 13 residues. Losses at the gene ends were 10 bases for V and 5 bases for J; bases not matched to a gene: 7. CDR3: CATNLGGTGELFF. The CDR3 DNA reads TGTGCCACCAACCTGGGGGGGACCGGGGAGCTGTTTTTT.

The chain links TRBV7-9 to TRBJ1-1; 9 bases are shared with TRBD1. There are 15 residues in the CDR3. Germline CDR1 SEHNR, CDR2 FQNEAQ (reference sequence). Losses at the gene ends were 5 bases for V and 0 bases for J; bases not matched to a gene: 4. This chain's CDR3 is CASSPRTGVNTEAFF. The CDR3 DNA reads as TGTGCCAGCAGCCCGAGGACAGGGGTGAACACTGAAGCTTTCTTT.

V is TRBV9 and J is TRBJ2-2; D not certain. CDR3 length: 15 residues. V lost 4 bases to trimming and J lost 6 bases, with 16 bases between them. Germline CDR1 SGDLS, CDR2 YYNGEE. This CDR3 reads CASSLLGKRSGELFF. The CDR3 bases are TGTGCCAGCAGCCTGCTGGGTAAACGGTCCGGGGAGCTGTTTTTT.

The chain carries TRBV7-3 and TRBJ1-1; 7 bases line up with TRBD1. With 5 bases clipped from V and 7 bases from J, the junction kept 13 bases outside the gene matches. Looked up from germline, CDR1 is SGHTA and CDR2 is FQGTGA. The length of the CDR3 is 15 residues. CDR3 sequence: CASSLNPGQIGEAFF. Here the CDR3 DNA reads TGTGCCAGCAGCCTAAACCCGGGACAGATCGGTGAAGCTTTCTTT.